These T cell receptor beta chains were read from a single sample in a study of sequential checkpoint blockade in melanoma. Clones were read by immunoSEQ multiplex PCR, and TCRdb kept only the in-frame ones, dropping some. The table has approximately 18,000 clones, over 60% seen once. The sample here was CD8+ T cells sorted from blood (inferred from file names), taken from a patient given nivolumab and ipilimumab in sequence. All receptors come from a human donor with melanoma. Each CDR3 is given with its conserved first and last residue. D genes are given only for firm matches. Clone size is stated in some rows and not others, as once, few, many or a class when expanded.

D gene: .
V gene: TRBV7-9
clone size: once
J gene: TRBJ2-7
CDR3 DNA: TGTGCCAGCAGCTTATACAGCTACGAGCAGTACTTC
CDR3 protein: CASSLYSYEQYF

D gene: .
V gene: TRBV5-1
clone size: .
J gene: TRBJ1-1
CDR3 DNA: TGCGCCAGCAGCTTGTATCTGAACACTGAAGCTTTCTTT
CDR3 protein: CASSLYLNTEAFF

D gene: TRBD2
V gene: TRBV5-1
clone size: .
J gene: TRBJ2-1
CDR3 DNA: TGCGCCAGCAGCCCCCGGACTAGCGGGAGCTACAATGAGCAGTTCTTC
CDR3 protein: CASSPRTSGSYNEQFF

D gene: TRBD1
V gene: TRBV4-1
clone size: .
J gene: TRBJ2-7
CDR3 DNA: TGCGCCAGCAGCCGATGGACAGGCTCCTACGAGCAGTACTTC
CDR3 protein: CASSRWTGSYEQYF

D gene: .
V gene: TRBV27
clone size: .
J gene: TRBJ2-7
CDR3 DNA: TGTGCCAGCAGTTTATCGGACACCTACGAGCAGTACTTC
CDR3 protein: CASSLSDTYEQYF

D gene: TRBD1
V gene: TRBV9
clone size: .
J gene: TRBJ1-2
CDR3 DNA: TGTGCCAGCAGCGGAGATCAGGGGGCCGATGGCTACACCTTC
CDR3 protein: CASSGDQGADGYTF

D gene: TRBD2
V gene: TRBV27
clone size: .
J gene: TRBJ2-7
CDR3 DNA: TGTGCCAGCAGTTTATCGCGGGGGGGCACGGCCTACGAGCAGTACTTC
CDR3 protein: CASSLSRGGTAYEQYF

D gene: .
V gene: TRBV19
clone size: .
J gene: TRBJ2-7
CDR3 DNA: TGTGCCAGTAGTACTCGGGACTTTTACTACGAGCAGTACTTC
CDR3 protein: CASSTRDFYYEQYF

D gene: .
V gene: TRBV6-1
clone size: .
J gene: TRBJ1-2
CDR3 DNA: TGTGCCAGCAGTGAAGCGGCAGGGACTAGCTATGGCTACACCTTC
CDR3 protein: CASSEAAGTSYGYTF

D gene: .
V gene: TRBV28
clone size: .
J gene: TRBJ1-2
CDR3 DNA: TGTGCCAGCAGTTTGGGCCCTCTGGATAGCTATGGCTACACCTTC
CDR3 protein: CASSLGPLDSYGYTF

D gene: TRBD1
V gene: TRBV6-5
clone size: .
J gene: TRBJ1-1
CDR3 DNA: TGTGCCAGCACCGAGGGACAGGGAGGCGCTGAAGCTTTCTTT
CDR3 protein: CASTEGQGGAEAFF

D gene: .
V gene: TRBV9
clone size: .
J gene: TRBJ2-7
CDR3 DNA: TGTGCCAGCAGCGTAGGGGGCGGCGAGCAGTACTTC
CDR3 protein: CASSVGGGEQYF

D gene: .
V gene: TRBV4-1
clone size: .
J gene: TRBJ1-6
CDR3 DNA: TGCGCCAGCAGCCAAGTTGCCAGGGGCTCTTCACCCCTCCACTTT
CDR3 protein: CASSQVARGSSPLHF

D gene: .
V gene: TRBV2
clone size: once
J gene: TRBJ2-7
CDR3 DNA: TGTGCCAGCAGTGACCCGAGCTCCTACGAGCAGTACTTC
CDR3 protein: CASSDPSSYEQYF

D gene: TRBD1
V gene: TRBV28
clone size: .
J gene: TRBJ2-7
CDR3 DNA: TGTGCCAGCAGCCTGACAGGGGGATCCTACGAGCAGTACTTC
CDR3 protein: CASSLTGGSYEQYF

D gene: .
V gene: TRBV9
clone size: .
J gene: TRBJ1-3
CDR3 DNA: TGTGCCAGCAGCGCTCCCGGAAACACCATATATTTT
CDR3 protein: CASSAPGNTIYF

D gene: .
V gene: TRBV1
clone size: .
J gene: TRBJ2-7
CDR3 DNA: TGCACCAGCAGCCAAGATCGGAGCGGGATCGCTTACGAGCAGTACTTC
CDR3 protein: CTSSQDRSGIAYEQYF

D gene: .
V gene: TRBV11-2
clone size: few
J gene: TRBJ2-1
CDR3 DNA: TGTGCCAGCAGCTTAGACTGGGAGGCTGGGGAGCAGTTCTTC
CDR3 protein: CASSLDWEAGEQFF

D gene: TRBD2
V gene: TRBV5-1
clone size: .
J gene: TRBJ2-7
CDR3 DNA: TGCGCCAGCAGCTTGGGGGAGGGGATTATACACGAGCAGTACTTC
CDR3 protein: CASSLGEGIIHEQYF

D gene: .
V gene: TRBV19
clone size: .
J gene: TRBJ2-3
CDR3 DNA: TGTGCCAGTAGTATTCGAGGTACTGATACGCAGTATTTT
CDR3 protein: CASSIRGTDTQYF

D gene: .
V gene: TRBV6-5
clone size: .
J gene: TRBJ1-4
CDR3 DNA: TGTGCCAGCAGTTTTTACCTAAACGGTAATGAAAAACTGTTTTTT
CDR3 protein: CASSFYLNGNEKLFF

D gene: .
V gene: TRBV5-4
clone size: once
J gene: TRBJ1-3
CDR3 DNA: TGTGCCAGCAGCCCATCGGGGTTTGGAAACACCATATATTTT
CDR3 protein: CASSPSGFGNTIYF

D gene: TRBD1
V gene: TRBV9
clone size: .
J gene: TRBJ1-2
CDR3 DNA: TGTGCCAGCAGCGTAGCCTCGACAGGGACATACGATGGCTACACCTTC
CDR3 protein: CASSVASTGTYDGYTF

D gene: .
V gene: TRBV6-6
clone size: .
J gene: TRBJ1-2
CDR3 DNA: TGTGCCAGCAGTTACTCGTCGGTGAACTATGGCTACACCTTC
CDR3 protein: CASSYSSVNYGYTF

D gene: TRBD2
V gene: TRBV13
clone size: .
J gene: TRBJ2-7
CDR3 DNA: TGTGCCAGCAGCTCCAGCGGGAGGGCCCAGGAGCAGTACTTC
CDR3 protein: CASSSSGRAQEQYF

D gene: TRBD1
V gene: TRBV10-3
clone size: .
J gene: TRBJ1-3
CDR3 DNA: TGTGCCATCAGTGAGCCTGGGACAGACTATACCATACACTCTGGAAACACCATATATTTT
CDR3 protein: CAISEPGTDYTIHSGNTIYF

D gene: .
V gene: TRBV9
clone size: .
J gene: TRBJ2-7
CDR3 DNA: TGTGCCAGCAGCCCCGGACTGGGATCCTACGAGCAGTACTTC
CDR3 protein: CASSPGLGSYEQYF